A single T cell receptor beta chain is shown here with its context. The record originates from a study of shared T cell receptors in the human thymus. TCRdb keeps only in-frame clones here, not all; method: immunoSEQ multiplex PCR. Among around 730,000 clones listed, over 75% were seen once. The CDR3 extends over 13 amino acids. Trimming cost V 3 bases and J 7 bases, with 15 bases left between them. CDR1 and CDR2 (germline): SQVTM, ANQGSEA. These sequences were also reported in another study, on human thymus T cells. That paper adds: Congenital heart defects were the reason for the corrective surgery that the donors, healthy Finnish infants, were having. Resections from corrective heart surgery supplied the thymus tissue. An apparent bias in V and J gene usage was seen in thymic and blood repertoires. Related research examined unrelated individuals and reported that their thymic repertoires overlapped highly.

The TCR originated in a girl younger than two with a congenital heart defect. Sequencing was done on a sample of thymocytes. The V and J genes are TRBV29-1 and TRBJ1-1; maybe TRBD1 (6 bases). The CDR3 coding sequence is TGCAGCGTTGACAACTACAGGGCTGTTGAAGCTTTCTTT. It translates to CSVDNYRAVEAFF.